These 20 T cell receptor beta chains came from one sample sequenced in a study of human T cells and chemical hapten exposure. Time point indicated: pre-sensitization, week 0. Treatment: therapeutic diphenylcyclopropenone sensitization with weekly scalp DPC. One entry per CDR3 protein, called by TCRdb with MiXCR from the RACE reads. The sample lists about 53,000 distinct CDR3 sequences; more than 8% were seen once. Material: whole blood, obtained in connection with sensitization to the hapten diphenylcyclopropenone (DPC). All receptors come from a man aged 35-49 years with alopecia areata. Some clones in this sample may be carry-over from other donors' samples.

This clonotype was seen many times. The CDR3 region is CASSLVTGGVKNEQFF. CDR3 coding DNA: TGTGCCAGCAGCTTAGTCACGGGAGGCGTGAAGAATGAGCAGTTCTTC. The rearrangement uses TRBV11-2 and TRBJ2-1, with 7 bases aligning to TRBD2. The germline gives CDR1 SGHAT, CDR2 FQNNGV. The ends lost 1 base at V and 7 bases at J; junction bases unmatched: 10. The CDR3 is made up of 16 amino acids.

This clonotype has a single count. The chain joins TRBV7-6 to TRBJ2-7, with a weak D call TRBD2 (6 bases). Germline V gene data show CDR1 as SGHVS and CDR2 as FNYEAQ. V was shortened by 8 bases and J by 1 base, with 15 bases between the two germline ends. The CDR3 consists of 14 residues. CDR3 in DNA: TGTGCCAGCTGCTCGGGAGTTTCGTCCTACGAGCAGTACTTC. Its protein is CASCSGVSSYEQYF.

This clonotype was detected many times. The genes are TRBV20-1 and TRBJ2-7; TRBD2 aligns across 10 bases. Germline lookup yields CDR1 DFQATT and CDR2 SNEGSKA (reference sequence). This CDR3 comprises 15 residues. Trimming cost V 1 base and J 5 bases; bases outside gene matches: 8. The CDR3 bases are TGCAGTGCTAGAGTAATCCTAGCGGGAGTCCACGAGCAGTACTTC. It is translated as CSARVILAGVHEQYF.

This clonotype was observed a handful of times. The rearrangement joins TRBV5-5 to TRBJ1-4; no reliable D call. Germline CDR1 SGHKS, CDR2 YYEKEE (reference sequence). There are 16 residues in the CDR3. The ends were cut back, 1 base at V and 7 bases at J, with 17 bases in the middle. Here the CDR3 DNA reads TGTGCCAGCAGCTTGAGATCTATGGCCGGCAGTGAAAAACTGTTTTTT. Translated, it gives CASSLRSMAGSEKLFF.

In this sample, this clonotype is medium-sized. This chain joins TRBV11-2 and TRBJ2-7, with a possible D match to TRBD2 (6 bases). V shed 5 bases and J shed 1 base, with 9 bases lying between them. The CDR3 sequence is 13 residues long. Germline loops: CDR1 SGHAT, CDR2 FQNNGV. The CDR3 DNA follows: TGTGCCAGCAGCGCGGGACTTTCCTACGAGCAGTACTTC. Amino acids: CASSAGLSYEQYF. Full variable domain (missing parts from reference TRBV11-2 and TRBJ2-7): EAGVAQSPRYKIIEKRQSVAFWCNPISGHATLYWYQQILGQGPKLLIQFQNNGVVDDSQLPKDRFSAERLKGVDSTLKIQPAKLEDSAVYLCASSAGLSYEQYFGPGTRLTVT.

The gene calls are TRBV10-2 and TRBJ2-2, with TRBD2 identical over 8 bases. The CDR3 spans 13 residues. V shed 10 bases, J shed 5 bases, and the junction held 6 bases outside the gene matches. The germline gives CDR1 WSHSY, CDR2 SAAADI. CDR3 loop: CATRGGSTGELFF. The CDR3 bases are TGCGCCACCCGGGGGGGGTCAACCGGGGAGCTGTTTTTT.

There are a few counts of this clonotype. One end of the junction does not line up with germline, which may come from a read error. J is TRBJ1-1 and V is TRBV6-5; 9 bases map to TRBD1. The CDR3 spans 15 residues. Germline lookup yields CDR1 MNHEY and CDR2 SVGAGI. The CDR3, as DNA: TGTGCCAGCAGTGCACAGGGGGCATTGAACACTGAAGTTTTCTTT. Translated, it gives CASSAQGALNTEVFF.

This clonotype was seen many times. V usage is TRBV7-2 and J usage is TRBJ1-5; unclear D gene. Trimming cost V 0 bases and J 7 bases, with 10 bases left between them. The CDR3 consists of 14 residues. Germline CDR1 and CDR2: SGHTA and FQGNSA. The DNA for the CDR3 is TGTGCCAGCAGCTTAGCGCAGCGCCACCAGCCCCAGCATTTT. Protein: CASSLAQRHQPQHF.

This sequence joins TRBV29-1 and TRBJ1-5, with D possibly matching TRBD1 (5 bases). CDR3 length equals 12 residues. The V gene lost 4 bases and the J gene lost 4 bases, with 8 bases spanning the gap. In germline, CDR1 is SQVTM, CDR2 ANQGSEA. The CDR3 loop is CSVGGRNQPQHF. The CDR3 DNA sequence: TGCAGCGTTGGGGGCCGGAATCAGCCCCAGCATTTT.

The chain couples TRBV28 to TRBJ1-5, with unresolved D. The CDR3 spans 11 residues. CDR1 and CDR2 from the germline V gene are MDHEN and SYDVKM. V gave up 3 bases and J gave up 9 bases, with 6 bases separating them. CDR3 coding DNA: TGTGCCAGCAGTTTGCAGTGGCCCCAGCATTTT. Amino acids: CASSLQWPQHF.

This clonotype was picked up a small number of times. In DNA, the CDR3 is TGCAGTGCTAGACCCGGACTAGCGGCTCCCAATGAGCAGTTCTTC. Translated, it gives CSARPGLAAPNEQFF. This chain joins TRBV20-1 and TRBJ2-1; 10 nucleotides match TRBD2. Per germline, CDR1 DFQATT and CDR2 SNEGSKA (reference sequence). The V gene end was trimmed by 2 bases and the J gene end by 6 bases; junction bases not matched to a gene: 7. This CDR3 is 15 amino acids long.

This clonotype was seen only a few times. The CDR3 DNA sequence: TGTGCCAGCAGCTCGACAGGGTCCTATGGCTACACCTTC. It yields the protein CASSSTGSYGYTF. This chain connects TRBV11-2 to TRBJ1-2, with 7 bases identical to TRBD1. The germline V gene has CDR1 SGHAT and CDR2 FQNNGV. CDR3 length: 13 amino acids. With 4 bases clipped from V and 4 bases from J, the junction kept 3 bases outside the gene matches.

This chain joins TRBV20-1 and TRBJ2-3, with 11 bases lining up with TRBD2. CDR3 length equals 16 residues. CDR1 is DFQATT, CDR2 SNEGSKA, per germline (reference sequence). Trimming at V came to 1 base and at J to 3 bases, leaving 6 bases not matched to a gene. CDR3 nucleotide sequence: TGCAGTGCTAGAGGACCGACTAGCGGGATAACAGATACGCAGTATTTT. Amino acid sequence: CSARGPTSGITDTQYF.

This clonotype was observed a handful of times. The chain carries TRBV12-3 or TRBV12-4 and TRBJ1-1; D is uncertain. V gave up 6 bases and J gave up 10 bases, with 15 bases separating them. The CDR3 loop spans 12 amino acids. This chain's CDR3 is CASRTPPEGAFF. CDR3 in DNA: TGTGCCAGCAGGACCCCCCCGGAAGGAGCTTTCTTT.

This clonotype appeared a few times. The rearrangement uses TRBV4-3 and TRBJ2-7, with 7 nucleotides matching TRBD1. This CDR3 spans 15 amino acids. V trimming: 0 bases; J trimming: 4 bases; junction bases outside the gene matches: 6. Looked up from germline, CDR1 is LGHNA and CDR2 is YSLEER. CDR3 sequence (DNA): TGCGCCAGCAGCCAAGAAAGGGGGCGCTTATACGAGCAGTACTTC. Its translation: CASSQERGRLYEQYF.

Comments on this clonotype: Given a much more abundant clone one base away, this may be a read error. CDR3 loop: CASSWGQNTGELFF. The CDR3 nucleotides are TGTGCCAGCAGCTGGGGACAGAACACCGGGGAGCTGTTTTTT. The chain carries TRBV11-2 and TRBJ2-2; D perhaps matches TRBD1 (6 bases). V dropped 4 bases and J dropped 1 base, with 7 bases sitting between them. This CDR3 comprises 14 residues. CDR1 and CDR2 from the germline V gene are SGHAT and FQNNGV. The whole variable domain, remainder taken from reference TRBV11-2 and TRBJ2-2, is EAGVAQSPRYKIIEKRQSVAFWCNPISGHATLYWYQQILGQGPKLLIQFQNNGVVDDSQLPKDRFSAERLKGVDSTLKIQPAKLEDSAVYLCASSWGQNTGELFFGEGSRLTVL.

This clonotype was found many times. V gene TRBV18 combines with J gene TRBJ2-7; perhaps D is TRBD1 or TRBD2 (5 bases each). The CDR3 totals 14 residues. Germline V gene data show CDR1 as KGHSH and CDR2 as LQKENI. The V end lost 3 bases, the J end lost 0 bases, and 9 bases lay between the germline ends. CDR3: CASSPRGVSYEQYF. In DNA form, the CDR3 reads TGTGCCAGCTCACCCCGAGGGGTCTCCTACGAGCAGTACTTC.

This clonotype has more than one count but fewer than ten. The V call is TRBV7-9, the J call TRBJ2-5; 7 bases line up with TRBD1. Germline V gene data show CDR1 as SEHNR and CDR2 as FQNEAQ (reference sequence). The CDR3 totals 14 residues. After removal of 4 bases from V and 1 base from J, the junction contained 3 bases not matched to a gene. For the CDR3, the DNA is TGTGCCAGCAGCTCCGAGGGGGCCCAAGAGACCCAGTACTTC. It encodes CASSSEGAQETQYF.

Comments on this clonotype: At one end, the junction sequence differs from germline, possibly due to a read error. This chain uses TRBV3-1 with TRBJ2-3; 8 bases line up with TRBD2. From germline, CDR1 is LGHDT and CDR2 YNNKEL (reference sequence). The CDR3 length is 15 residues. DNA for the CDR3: TGTGCCAGCAGTCGAGCGGGAGTTGATACAGGTACGCAGTATTTT. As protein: CASSRAGVDTGTQYF.

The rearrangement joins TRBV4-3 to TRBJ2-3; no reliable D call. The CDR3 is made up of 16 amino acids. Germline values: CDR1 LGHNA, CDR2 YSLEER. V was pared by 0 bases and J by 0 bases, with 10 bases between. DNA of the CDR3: TGCGCCAGCAGCCAAGAAGGTGGTCTTAGCACAGATACGCAGTATTTT. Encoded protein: CASSQEGGLSTDTQYF.